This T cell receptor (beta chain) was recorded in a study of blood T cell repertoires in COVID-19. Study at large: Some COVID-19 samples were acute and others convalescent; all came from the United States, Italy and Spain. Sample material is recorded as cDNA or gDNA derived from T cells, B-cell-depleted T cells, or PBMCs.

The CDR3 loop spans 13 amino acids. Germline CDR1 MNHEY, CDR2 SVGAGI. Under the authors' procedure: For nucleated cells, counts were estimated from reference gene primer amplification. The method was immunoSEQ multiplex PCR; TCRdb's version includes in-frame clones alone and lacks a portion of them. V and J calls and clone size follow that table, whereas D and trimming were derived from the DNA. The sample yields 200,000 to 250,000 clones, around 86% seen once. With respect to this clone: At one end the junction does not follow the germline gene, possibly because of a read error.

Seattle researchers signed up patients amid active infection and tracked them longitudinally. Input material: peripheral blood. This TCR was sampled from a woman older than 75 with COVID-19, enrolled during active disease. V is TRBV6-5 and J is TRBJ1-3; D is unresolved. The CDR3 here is CACLKESGNIIYF. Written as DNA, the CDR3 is TGTGCCTGCCTTAAGGAGTCTGGAAACATCATATATTTT.